These 18 T cell receptor beta chains were sequenced from one sample in a study of blood T cell repertoires in COVID-19. Clones were read by immunoSEQ multiplex PCR, and TCRdb kept only the in-frame ones, dropping some. The sample includes 150,000 to 200,000 clones, less than 85% of them seen just once. Sequencing input: peripheral blood. The source of these receptors is a human donor with acute or convalescent COVID-19. The donor label of this sample is uncertain.

This rearrangement joins TRBV18 to TRBJ1-4; D gene ambiguous. Germline CDR1 and CDR2: KGHSH and LQKENI. Trimming shortened V by 7 bases and J by 0 bases, and 12 bases separated the two germline ends. CDR3 length: 15 residues. The CDR3 sequence is CASFPEQSTNEKLFF. In DNA form, the CDR3 reads TGTGCCAGCTTCCCGGAACAGTCAACTAATGAAAAACTGTTTTTT.

The chain couples TRBV11-2 to TRBJ1-6, with D perhaps TRBD1 (6 bases). The germline V and J ends were trimmed by 5 bases and 10 bases, with 21 bases remaining between them. The CDR3 has 16 residues. CDR1 and CDR2 (germline): SGHAT, FQNNGV. The CDR3 reads CASSPPAAGVNSPLHF. CDR3 coding DNA: TGTGCCAGCAGCCCCCCCGCGGCAGGGGTCAACTCACCCCTCCACTTT.

This chain connects TRBV9 to TRBJ1-1; 7 bases map to TRBD1. The germline V gene has CDR1 SGDLS and CDR2 YYNGEE. V was clipped by 9 bases and J by 0 bases; unmatched bases: 8. The CDR3 runs to 14 residues. Here the CDR3 reads CATSRGDLNTEAFF. CDR3 DNA sequence: TGTGCCACCTCCAGGGGGGATCTGAACACTGAAGCTTTCTTT.

The chain combines TRBV4-2 with TRBJ1-5; 8 positions agree with TRBD1. Germline V gene sequence: CDR1 LGHNA, CDR2 YNFKEQ. This CDR3 is 17 amino acids long. V was clipped by 2 bases and J by 3 bases; unmatched bases: 9. The CDR3 protein is CASSQLLTGELNQPQHF. The CDR3 region has the DNA TGTGCCAGCAGCCAATTGTTGACAGGGGAACTCAATCAGCCCCAGCATTTT.

This rearrangement joins TRBV3-1 (or the pseudogene TRBV3-2) to TRBJ2-2, with 12 bases matching TRBD2. This CDR3 region has 16 residues. In germline, CDR1 is LGHDT, CDR2 YNNKEL (reference sequence). With V trimmed by 4 bases and J by 5 bases, 5 bases remained unmatched. CDR3 loop: CASSRPTSGGTGELFF. The CDR3 DNA follows: TGTGCCAGCAGCCGGCCCACTAGCGGGGGGACCGGGGAGCTGTTTTTT.

V is TRBV18 and J is TRBJ2-1; tentatively, D is TRBD2 (5 bases). CDR1 and CDR2 from the germline V gene are KGHSH and LQKENI. The CDR3 is 15 amino acids. With 3 bases removed from V and 6 bases from J, the gap between germline ends came to 15 bases. In DNA, the CDR3 is TGTGCCAGCTCACCGAATCCCCTCGGAGGCAATGAGCAGTTCTTC. Protein sequence: CASSPNPLGGNEQFF.

This chain uses TRBV5-4 with TRBJ2-5, with 8 bases fitting TRBD2. The length of the CDR3 is 14 residues. The V and J ends lost 4 bases and 3 bases, in that order; junction bases with no gene match: 5. Germline assignment: CDR1 SGHNT and CDR2 YYREEE (reference sequence). DNA of the CDR3: TGTGCCAGCAGCCTCGGGACTAGGGAAGAGACCCAGTACTTC. This sequence encodes CASSLGTREETQYF.

The table lists this clone with a few counts. V gene TRBV11-3 combines with J gene TRBJ2-3, with 9 bases matching TRBD1. The CDR3 loop spans 15 amino acids. Germline values: CDR1 SGHNT, CDR2 YENEEA. Unmatched junction bases numbered 7, after V lost 5 bases and J lost 4 bases. CDR3 coding DNA: TGTGCCAGCAGCGGATGGGACAGGGTGGCAGATACGCAGTATTTT. Translated, it gives CASSGWDRVADTQYF.

This rearrangement joins TRBV4-3 to TRBJ2-3; TRBD2 matches 9 bases. The V gene end was trimmed by 1 base and the J gene end by 2 bases; junction bases not matched to a gene: 7. The germline CDR1 and CDR2 sequences are LGHNA and YSLEER. The CDR3 runs 17 residues. CDR3 protein: CASSQGTSASTTDTQYF. DNA of the CDR3: TGCGCCAGCAGCCAAGGGACTAGCGCTTCCACCACAGATACGCAGTATTTT.

Concerning this clone: The sample holds other DNA sequences that translate to the same CDR3. V is TRBV14 and J is TRBJ1-5, with D perhaps TRBD1 (5 bases). Between the trimmed V and J ends, which lost 0 bases and 1 base, there was a span of 10 bases. The CDR3 length is 16 residues. CDR1 is SGHDN and CDR2 is FVKESK in the germline V gene. The CDR3, as DNA: TGTGCCAGCAGCCAAGATTCTCGGGGGAGCAATCAGCCCCAGCATTTT. Translating it yields CASSQDSRGSNQPQHF.

The rearrangement uses TRBV6-5 and TRBJ1-2; possibly TRBD1 for D (6 bases). The length of the CDR3 is 14 residues. Trimming cost V 2 bases and J 4 bases, with 11 bases left between them. Looked up from germline, CDR1 is MNHEY and CDR2 is SVGAGI. The CDR3 bases are TGTGCCAGCAGTTACCTGGACAGCTCCTATGGCTACACCTTC. Protein: CASSYLDSSYGYTF.

V usage is TRBV9 and J usage is TRBJ1-1; 9 bases line up with TRBD1. The CDR3 runs to 15 residues. V shed 2 bases, J shed 3 bases, and the junction held 5 bases outside the gene matches. The germline V gene has CDR1 SGDLS and CDR2 YYNGEE. CDR3 coding DNA: TGTGCCAGCAGCGTCCCGGACAGGGGACACACTGAAGCTTTCTTT. Translated, it gives CASSVPDRGHTEAFF.

This clone was seen a handful of times. The rearrangement uses TRBV5-1 and TRBJ1-1, with TRBD1 matching 8 bases. CDR3 size: 13 residues. Trimming cost V 2 bases and J 7 bases; bases outside gene matches: 4. Germline CDR1 SGHRS, CDR2 YFSETQ. The CDR3 is CASSLGTGGEAFF. The CDR3 DNA is TGCGCCAGCAGCTTAGGGACAGGTGGTGAAGCTTTCTTT.

A few counts support this clone. The chain has TRBV19 and TRBJ1-1; the match to TRBD1 covers 11 bases. J was trimmed by 2 bases and V by 4 bases; bases with no gene match: 9. The V gene's germline CDR1 is LNHDA and CDR2 SQIVND (reference sequence). The CDR3 covers 17 residues. The DNA of the CDR3 is TGTGCCAGTAGTAGGACAGGGGGCCGAGGGCTTAACACTGAAGCTTTCTTT. It specifies CASSRTGGRGLNTEAFF.

The rearrangement uses TRBV9 and TRBJ1-1, with D uncertain. The CDR3 has 15 residues. Germline values: CDR1 SGDLS, CDR2 YYNGEE. Trimming removed 3 bases at V and 5 bases at J, with 17 bases between. CDR3 sequence (DNA): TGTGCCAGCAGCGCTAACTCCGGGAGATGGACTGAAGCTTTCTTT. Translating gives CASSANSGRWTEAFF.

The chain recombines TRBV5-4 with TRBJ2-6; D is ambiguous. Germline V CDR1 and CDR2: SGHNT, YYREEE (reference sequence). The CDR3 is 16 residues long. Trimming stripped 1 base from V and 2 bases from J, with 10 bases between. DNA of the CDR3: TGTGCCAGCAGCTTGAACAGCCAGCCTGGGGCCAACGTCCTGACTTTC. Its protein is CASSLNSQPGANVLTF.

The chain joins TRBV30 to TRBJ2-1, with 8 nucleotides matching TRBD1. After removal of 3 bases from V and 7 bases from J, the junction contained 11 bases not matched to a gene. This CDR3 region has 15 residues. Looked up from germline, CDR1 is GTSNPN and CDR2 is SVGIG (reference sequence). The CDR3 here is CAWRAWDRSENEQFF. The CDR3 region has the DNA TGTGCCTGGAGGGCCTGGGACAGGTCGGAAAATGAGCAGTTCTTC.

The CDR3 nucleotides read TGTGCCAGCAGCCAAGGATCAGGCCCTCCCACAGATACGCAGTATTTT. Translated: CASSQGSGPPTDTQYF. This chain links TRBV11-2 with TRBJ2-3; D unclear. In germline, CDR1 is SGHAT, CDR2 FQNNGV. The CDR3 loop spans 16 amino acids. The V gene lost 5 bases and the J gene lost 2 bases, with 17 bases spanning the gap.